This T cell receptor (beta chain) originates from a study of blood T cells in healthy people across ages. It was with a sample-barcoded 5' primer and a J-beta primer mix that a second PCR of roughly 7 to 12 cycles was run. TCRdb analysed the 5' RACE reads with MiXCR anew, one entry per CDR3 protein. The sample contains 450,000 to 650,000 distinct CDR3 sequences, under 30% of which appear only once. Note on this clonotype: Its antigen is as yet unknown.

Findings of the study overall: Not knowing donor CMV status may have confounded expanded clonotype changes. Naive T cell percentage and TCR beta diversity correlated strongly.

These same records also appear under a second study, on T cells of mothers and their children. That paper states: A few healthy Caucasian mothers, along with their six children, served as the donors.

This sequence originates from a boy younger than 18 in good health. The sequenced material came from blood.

The CDR3 sequence is CASSQDPGQNTGELFF. The CDR3 region has the DNA TGCGCCAGCAGCCAAGACCCGGGACAGAACACCGGGGAGCTGTTTTTT. The chain employs TRBV4-3 and TRBJ2-2; D is perhaps TRBD1 (6 bases). Trimming pared 0 bases from V and 1 base from J, leaving 9 bases between. This CDR3 has 16 residues. Germline V gene lookup returns CDR1 LGHNA and CDR2 YSLEER.